These 5 T cell receptor beta chains were sequenced from one sample in a study of shared clonotypes between healthy human individuals. Sequenced by immunoSEQ multiplex PCR; TCRdb stores in-frame clones only, minus some. In the table there are some 470,000 clones, less than 80% of which are singletons. Material for sequencing was PBMCs. All receptors come from a woman aged 40 to 50 in good health. Some clones in this sample may be carry-over from other donors' samples.

The V and J genes are TRBV5-4 and TRBJ2-6; 13 positions match TRBD2. The V gene end was trimmed by 4 bases and the J gene end by 0 bases; junction bases not matched to a gene: 4. CDR1 is SGHNT and CDR2 is YYREEE in the germline V gene (reference sequence). This CDR3 spans 18 amino acids. The CDR3 bases are TGTGCCAGCAGCCCCGGACTAGCGGGGGCCTCTGGGGCCAACGTCCTGACTTTC. The encoded protein is CASSPGLAGASGANVLTF.

The chain combines TRBV5-1 with TRBJ2-2; no definite D call. The CDR3 has 14 residues. Trimming left V 0 bases short and J 4 bases short, with 7 bases between. Germline CDR1 SGHRS, CDR2 YFSETQ. This CDR3 is CASSLELSTGELFF. The CDR3 DNA reads as TGCGCCAGCAGCTTGGAGTTGAGCACCGGGGAGCTGTTTTTT.

This clone appeared once. The CDR3 sequence is CASSLSWSSYNEQFF. The CDR3 DNA reads TGCGCCAGCAGCTTGTCATGGAGCTCCTACAATGAGCAGTTCTTC. The chain recombines TRBV5-1 with TRBJ2-1, with no clear D. The V gene's germline CDR1 is SGHRS and CDR2 YFSETQ. The CDR3 has 15 residues. Deletions cut 1 base from V and 0 bases from J, with 8 bases between.

This sequence joins TRBV30 and TRBJ1-2; D not certain. The CDR3 sequence is 14 residues long. Germline-derived CDR1 and CDR2 are GTSNPN and SVGIG (reference sequence). V gave up 3 bases and J gave up 4 bases, with 15 bases separating them. CDR3 loop: CAWSSAPGGYGYTF. DNA for the CDR3: TGTGCCTGGAGCAGCGCCCCGGGCGGCTATGGCTACACCTTC. Supplemented by reference TRBV30 and TRBJ1-2, the full variable domain reads SQTIHQWPATLVQPVGSPLSLECTVEGTSNPNLYWYRQAAGRGLQLLFYSVGIGQISSEVPQNLSASRPQDRQFILSSKKLLLSDSGFYLCAWSSAPGGYGYTFGSGTRLTVV.

CDR3 loop: CASSATSGSETQYF. In DNA, the CDR3 is TGTGCCAGCAGCGCGACTAGCGGGAGTGAGACCCAGTACTTC. This chain connects TRBV11-3 to TRBJ2-5; 12 bases map to TRBD2. This CDR3 contains 14 residues. Unmatched junction bases numbered 3, after V lost 5 bases and J lost 5 bases. CDR1 is SGHNT, CDR2 YENEEA, per germline.